A single sample gave rise to the 22 T cell receptor beta chains below, sequenced in a study of early stage breast cancer tumors. The data were produced by immunoSEQ multiplex PCR, yet TCRdb's version contains in-frame clones alone and is incomplete. The data show about 72,000 clones, under 85% seen once. Sample: blood. The receptors were sampled from a person aged 55 to 70 with breast cancer.

The chain links TRBV29-1 to TRBJ1-1; 11 bases map to TRBD1. V was clipped by 6 bases and J by 13 bases; unmatched bases: 16. Per germline, CDR1 SQVTM and CDR2 ANQGSEA. The CDR3 extends over 14 amino acids. The DNA for the CDR3 is TGCAGCGTCGAGCCCAGCGGGACAGGGGGGTTAGTTTTCTTT. Translating it yields CSVEPSGTGGLVFF.

This chain links TRBV5-1 with TRBJ1-1, with D perhaps matching TRBD1 (5 bases). CDR1 SGHRS and CDR2 YFSETQ come from the germline V gene. The CDR3 spans 15 residues. V was cut by 0 bases and J by 0 bases, with 9 bases left in between. The CDR3 DNA sequence: TGCGCCAGCAGCTTGGTCCAGGGACTGAACACTGAAGCTTTCTTT. Protein: CASSLVQGLNTEAFF.

The V and J genes are TRBV6-6 and TRBJ1-1, with D possibly being TRBD1 (5 bases). This CDR3 is built from 14 residues. Looked up from germline, CDR1 is MNHNY and CDR2 is SVGAGI (reference sequence). V lost 7 bases, J lost 6 bases, and 18 bases lay in between. The CDR3 is CASINLGAFAEAFF. The DNA of the CDR3 is TGTGCCAGCATCAACTTAGGGGCGTTTGCTGAAGCTTTCTTT.

Regarding this clone: An end of the junction differs from the germline gene, which may be a read error. The chain combines TRBV4-1 with TRBJ1-2; D remains unclear. This CDR3 contains 12 residues. The germline CDR1 and CDR2 sequences are MGHRA and YSYEKL. Written as DNA, the CDR3 is TGCGCCAGCAGCCAAGATGGGGTGAGGGCGCACTTC. Translating gives CASSQDGVRAHF.

V gene TRBV7-8 combines with J gene TRBJ1-5; TRBD1 matches 10 bases. Germline V CDR1 and CDR2: SGHVS, FQNEAQ. The CDR3 totals 16 residues. The ends lost 2 bases at V and 5 bases at J; junction bases unmatched: 6. The CDR3 region is CASSLWGTGDDQPQHF. DNA of the CDR3: TGTGCCAGCAGCTTATGGGGGACAGGGGATGATCAGCCCCAGCATTTT.

This chain connects TRBV11-2 to TRBJ2-1; a weak D match, TRBD2 (6 bases). The V end was cut by 1 base, the J end by 7 bases, with 11 bases between. Germline loops: CDR1 SGHAT, CDR2 FQNNGV. The CDR3 runs 14 residues. CDR3 protein: CASSLAGDLNEQFF. In DNA, the CDR3 is TGTGCCAGCAGCTTAGCGGGGGATTTAAATGAGCAGTTCTTC. The whole variable domain, filled in from reference TRBV11-2 and TRBJ2-1, reads EAGVAQSPRYKIIEKRQSVAFWCNPISGHATLYWYQQILGQGPKLLIQFQNNGVVDDSQLPKDRFSAERLKGVDSTLKIQPAKLEDSAVYLCASSLAGDLNEQFFGPGTRLTVL.

This chain connects TRBV7-3 to TRBJ1-1, with D unclear. The CDR3 has 13 amino acids. V was clipped by 4 bases and J by 0 bases, with 6 bases between them. CDR1 is SGHTA and CDR2 is FQGTGA in the germline V gene. The CDR3 bases are TGTGCCAGCAGCTCCGGTATGAACACTGAAGCTTTCTTT. Protein sequence: CASSSGMNTEAFF.

For the CDR3, the DNA is TGCGCCAGCAGCCCTTCCTCAGGGCCCCAAGAGACCCAGTACTTC. Translation: CASSPSSGPQETQYF. The chain joins TRBV5-1 to TRBJ2-5, with a tentative D call TRBD1 (5 bases). The CDR3 loop spans 15 amino acids. Germline V CDR1 and CDR2: SGHRS, YFSETQ. Trimming pared 4 bases from V and 1 base from J, leaving 14 bases between.

The rearrangement uses TRBV9 and TRBJ2-7, with D perhaps assigned TRBD1 or TRBD2 (5 bases each). V was pared by 0 bases and J by 7 bases, with 23 bases between. The CDR3 runs 17 residues. CDR1 is SGDLS, CDR2 YYNGEE, per germline. The CDR3 spells CASSVAANSWGSLEQYF. CDR3 sequence (DNA): TGTGCCAGCAGCGTAGCGGCGAACAGTTGGGGGAGTTTGGAGCAGTACTTC.

The gene calls are TRBV7-6 and TRBJ1-1; D is perhaps TRBD1 (5 bases). This CDR3 has 14 residues. CDR1 and CDR2 (germline): SGHVS, FNYEAQ. The ends were cut back, 5 bases at V and 4 bases at J, with 14 bases in the middle. The DNA for the CDR3 is TGTGCCAGCAGCCTGGGGGGAACCTTCACTGAAGCTTTCTTT. It codes for CASSLGGTFTEAFF.

The chain employs TRBV9 and TRBJ1-1; D remains ambiguous. Germline V gene data show CDR1 as SGDLS and CDR2 as YYNGEE. Trimming removed 0 bases from V and 3 bases from J, with 6 bases in between. The CDR3 length is 13 residues. This CDR3 reads CASSVGGYTEAFF. The DNA for the CDR3 is TGTGCCAGCAGCGTAGGGGGATACACTGAAGCTTTCTTT.

As DNA, the CDR3 is TGTGCCAGCAGAGTCGGGGCCTTGCAGACCCAGTACTTC. Its translation: CASRVGALQTQYF. The genes are TRBV7-2 and TRBJ2-5; D possibly matches TRBD1 or TRBD2 (5 bases each). With 6 bases removed from V and 6 bases from J, the gap between germline ends came to 14 bases. The CDR3 contains 13 residues. Germline V gives CDR1 SGHTA, CDR2 FQGNSA.

The rearrangement links TRBV28 to TRBJ1-5; 12 bases fit TRBD1. V lost 7 bases to trimming and J lost 7 bases; unmatched junction nucleotides: 8. Germline V gene sequence: CDR1 MDHEN, CDR2 SYDVKM. The CDR3 totals 15 residues. In nucleotides, the CDR3 is TGTGCCAGCAATCCGGGACAGGGGGCCGGGCAGCCCCAGCATTTT. Amino acid sequence: CASNPGQGAGQPQHF.

Only a few counts were recorded for this clone. Here the CDR3 DNA reads TGTGCCAGCAGTTTAACCAGGAACACTGAAGCTTTCTTT. It specifies CASSLTRNTEAFF. The chain has TRBV27 and TRBJ1-1; D unclear. The germline V and J ends were trimmed by 2 bases and 1 base, with 5 bases remaining between them. The CDR3 sequence is 13 residues long. Germline CDR1 and CDR2: MNHEY and SMNVEV (reference sequence).

The CDR3 DNA reads as TGTGCCAGCAGTGAAATTACCAGCTATAATTCACCCCTCCACTTT. It encodes CASSEITSYNSPLHF. The chain uses TRBV2 and TRBJ1-6; no reliable D call. Per germline, CDR1 SNHLY and CDR2 FYNNEI. V lost 2 bases and J lost 3, with 8 bases in between. This CDR3 has 15 amino acids. Variable domain in full (rest from reference TRBV2 and TRBJ1-6): EPEVTQTPSHQVTQMGQEVILRCVPISNHLYFYWYRQILGQKVEFLVSFYNNEISEKSEIFDDQFSVERPDGSNFTLKIRSTKLEDSAMYFCASSEITSYNSPLHFGNGTRLTVT.

The chain carries TRBV19 and TRBJ2-1; 14 bases map to TRBD2. V trimming: 5 bases; J trimming: 4 bases; junction bases outside the gene matches: 4. Germline V gene data show CDR1 as LNHDA and CDR2 as SQIVND (reference sequence). The CDR3 consists of 16 residues. The CDR3: CASSLTSGGGYNEQFF. Written as DNA, the CDR3 is TGTGCCAGTAGTTTGACTAGCGGGGGGGGATACAATGAGCAGTTCTTC.

This clone was recorded once. The rearrangement joins TRBV15 to TRBJ1-4; D is perhaps TRBD1 (5 bases). Per the germline V gene, CDR1 is LNHNV and CDR2 is YYDKDF (reference sequence). The germline V and J ends were trimmed by 1 base and 8 bases, with 20 bases remaining between them. The CDR3 extends over 17 amino acids. Here the CDR3 reads CATSRGQRRGRSEKLFF. The CDR3 DNA reads as TGTGCCACCAGCAGAGGACAGCGTCGTGGTCGGTCGGAAAAACTGTTTTTT.

The chain joins TRBV5-4 to TRBJ2-3; D is ambiguous. The germline V and J ends were trimmed by 0 bases and 4 bases, with 9 bases remaining between them. CDR3 length equals 14 residues. Germline V CDR1 and CDR2: SGHNT, YYREEE (reference sequence). This CDR3 reads CASSLVGFADTQYF. CDR3 nucleotide sequence: TGTGCCAGCAGCTTGGTAGGGTTCGCAGATACGCAGTATTTT.

This clone was recorded a few times. The rearrangement joins TRBV5-1 to TRBJ2-7; 7 bases agree with TRBD2. The length of the CDR3 is 14 residues. Losses at the gene ends were 4 bases for V and 5 bases for J; bases not matched to a gene: 9. Per germline, CDR1 SGHRS and CDR2 YFSETQ. In DNA form, the CDR3 reads TGCGCCAGCAGCCTGGGGGTTGGGACTAACGAGCAGTACTTC. As protein: CASSLGVGTNEQYF.

The chain links TRBV5-1 to TRBJ2-3; D is possibly TRBD2 (6 bases). V was cut by 6 bases and J by 3 bases, with 11 bases left in between. Germline V gene sequence: CDR1 SGHRS, CDR2 YFSETQ. The CDR3 covers 13 residues. This CDR3 reads CASNERVTDTQYF. In nucleotides, the CDR3 is TGCGCCAGCAACGAGCGGGTAACAGATACGCAGTATTTT.

The chain's CDR3 is CASSRTTGVYEQYF. In nucleotides, the CDR3 is TGTGCCAGCAGTCGGACTACAGGGGTTTACGAGCAGTACTTC. The V and J genes are TRBV6-1 and TRBJ2-7, with D tentatively TRBD1 (7 bases). The germline CDR1 and CDR2 sequences are MNHNS and SASEGT. Trimming took off 5 bases at V and 4 bases at J, with 15 bases between the two ends. CDR3 size: 14 residues.

This chain links TRBV19 with TRBJ2-3, with D perhaps matching TRBD2 (7 bases). The germline V and J ends were trimmed by 8 bases and 1 base, with 13 bases remaining between them. The CDR3 has 14 amino acids. The germline gives CDR1 LNHDA, CDR2 SQIVND (reference sequence). For the CDR3, the DNA is TGTGCCAGTGGGGGGGCAGGGGGCACAGATACGCAGTATTTT. Amino acid sequence: CASGGAGGTDTQYF.